A selection of T cell receptor beta chains follows, all from one sample in a study of blood T cell repertoires in COVID-19. The assay was immunoSEQ multiplex PCR, and TCRdb's table has in-frame clones only and misses some. The top ten hold 1.6% of the sample, which has over 300,000 clones, about 82% seen once. The sequenced sample consisted of peripheral blood. Source of these receptors: a woman aged 50 to 65 with acute or convalescent COVID-19. CDR3s include the opening cysteine and the closing phenylalanine or tryptophan. D genes are given only for firm matches. Not all rows give a size; the values are once, few, many and, for expanded clones, a class.

D,J,size,V,length,CDR3,DNA
-,TRBJ2-1,-,TRBV25-1,12,CASMEVYNEQFF,TGTGCCAGCATGGAGGTGTACAATGAGCAGTTCTTC
-,TRBJ2-3,-,TRBV27,16,CASSSQTGAYTDTQYF,TGTGCCAGCAGTTCCCAGACAGGAGCCTACACAGATACGCAGTATTTT
TRBD1,TRBJ2-5,-,TRBV11-2,13,CASSWTGQETQYF,TGTGCCAGCAGCTGGACAGGACAAGAGACCCAGTACTTC
TRBD2,TRBJ2-7,-,TRBV28,15,CASSFAPGLAYEQYF,TGTGCCAGCAGTTTCGCCCCGGGACTAGCCTACGAGCAGTACTTC
TRBD2,TRBJ2-1,-,TRBV5-1,14,CASSLERGNNEQFF,TGCGCCAGCAGCTTGGAGCGGGGAAACAATGAGCAGTTCTTC
-,TRBJ1-2,-,TRBV6-2/TRBV6-3,12,CASSYRGYGYTF,TGTGCCAGCAGTTACAGGGGTTATGGCTACACCTTC
TRBD1,TRBJ1-3,-,TRBV2,16,CASKRQGASSGNTIYF,TGTGCCAGCAAGAGACAGGGGGCTTCCTCTGGAAACACCATATATTTT
TRBD1,TRBJ1-5,-,TRBV20-1,15,CSASTGVRRSQPQHF,TGCAGTGCTAGTACAGGGGTGCGAAGAAGTCAGCCCCAGCATTTT
-,TRBJ1-1,-,TRBV20-1,11,CSARGRTEAFF,TGCAGTGCTAGAGGGAGAACTGAAGCTTTCTTT
-,TRBJ2-3,-,TRBV7-8,14,CASSLLAPTDTQYF,TGTGCCAGCAGCTTGCTAGCACCCACAGATACGCAGTATTTT
-,TRBJ1-1,-,TRBV5-1,14,CASSLYAGDTEAFF,TGCGCCAGCAGCTTGTATGCCGGGGACACTGAAGCTTTCTTT
TRBD1,TRBJ2-2,-,TRBV9,15,CASSVGQGATGELFF,TGTGCCAGCAGCGTAGGACAGGGGGCTACCGGGGAGCTGTTTTTT
-,TRBJ2-7,-,TRBV5-1,15,CASSLEGAPSYEQYF,TGCGCCAGCAGCTTGGAAGGGGCCCCTTCCTACGAGCAGTACTTC
TRBD2,TRBJ2-7,-,TRBV14,15,CASSQPGLGVGEQYF,TGTGCCAGCAGCCAACCGGGACTAGGAGTTGGAGAGCAGTACTTC
TRBD2,TRBJ2-2,-,TRBV9,17,CASSVFSSGPNTGELFF,TGTGCCAGCAGCGTATTCTCTAGCGGACCGAACACCGGGGAGCTGTTTTTT
TRBD1,TRBJ2-7,-,TRBV9,15,CASSADRGTYDEQYF,TGTGCCAGCAGCGCGGACAGGGGAACGTACGACGAGCAGTACTTC
TRBD2,TRBJ2-1,-,TRBV14,18,CASSQFSLAGPFVGEQFF,TGTGCCAGCAGCCAGTTTTCACTAGCGGGACCCTTTGTCGGTGAGCAGTTCTTC
TRBD1,TRBJ1-6,-,TRBV9,16,CASSERQGAGNSPLHF,TGTGCCAGCAGCGAGAGACAGGGGGCAGGGAATTCACCCCTCCACTTT
-,TRBJ2-5,-,TRBV5-1,16,CASRPSSSAIQETQYF,TGCGCCAGCAGGCCTTCTTCGTCCGCGATTCAAGAGACCCAGTACTTC
TRBD2,TRBJ2-5,few,TRBV9,14,CASSSGLGKETQYF,TGTGCCAGCAGCTCAGGACTAGGAAAAGAGACCCAGTACTTC
-,TRBJ1-2,-,TRBV5-1,15,CASSLRTASMGGYTF,TGCGCCAGCAGCCTCCGGACAGCTTCTATGGGTGGCTACACCTTC
TRBD1,TRBJ1-2,-,TRBV2,11,CASSTGYGYTF,TGTGCCAGTTCGACAGGGTATGGCTACACCTTC
TRBD1,TRBJ2-7,-,TRBV18,16,CASSPFQRQGSHEQYF,TGTGCCAGCTCACCATTCCAGAGACAGGGATCCCACGAGCAGTACTTC
-,TRBJ1-2,-,TRBV20-1,13,CSASPIGGGGYTF,TGCAGTGCTAGTCCCATTGGGGGCGGGGGCTACACCTTC
-,TRBJ2-1,few,TRBV7-2,14,CASSLDSNYNEQFF,TGTGCCAGCAGCCTAGACTCAAACTACAATGAGCAGTTCTTC
-,TRBJ2-5,few,TRBV27,12,CASSSRRETQYF,TGTGCCAGCAGTTCTCGTCGGGAGACCCAGTACTTC